This T cell receptor beta chain was recovered during a study of blood T cells in healthy people across ages. This CDR3 region has 16 residues. Germline CDR1 is LNHNV and CDR2 is YYDKDF (reference sequence). V lost 0 bases and J lost 6; bases outside the gene matches: 6. Through a sample-barcoded 5' primer and a J-beta primer mix, a second PCR was run for roughly 7 to 11 cycles. TCRdb re-analysed the 5' RACE reads in MiXCR, keeping a single row per CDR3 protein. Altogether about 1.1 million distinct CDR3 sequences are present, roughly two fifths being singletons, with the ten largest covering about an eighth.

The chain combines TRBV15 with TRBJ1-5; 9 bases line up with TRBD1. The clonotype was recovered from a man younger than 30 in good health. Source material: blood. CDR3 region: CATSRDQGQGSQPQHF. The DNA for the CDR3 is TGTGCCACCAGCAGAGATCAGGGACAGGGTAGTCAGCCCCAGCATTTT.